These 2 T cell receptor beta chains were all obtained from the same sample, sequenced in a study of T cell responses to AZD1222 COVID-19 vaccine. The protocol was immunoSEQ multiplex PCR, while the TCRdb copy is restricted to in-frame clones and leaves out a portion. This sample yields approximately 50,000 clones, of which about 87% are seen a single time; under 15% belongs to the top ten. The specimen was peripheral blood, collected on day 0 of AZD1222 vaccination. The receptors derive from an adult in good health.

This rearrangement joins TRBV4-1 to TRBJ1-5; 7 nucleotides line up with TRBD1. The length of the CDR3 is 18 residues. From germline, CDR1 is MGHRA and CDR2 YSYEKL. The V segment lost 2 bases and the J segment 0 bases; nucleotides outside the gene matches: 10. The CDR3 spells CASSQTGQELYSNQPQHF. The CDR3 DNA follows: TGCGCCAGCAGCCAAACAGGACAGGAGCTCTATAGCAATCAGCCCCAGCATTTT.

The chain employs TRBV19 and TRBJ2-1; no firm D call. V was trimmed by 5 bases and J by 0 bases, leaving 11 bases between them. The CDR3 contains 15 residues. Germline CDR1 is LNHDA and CDR2 is SQIVND (reference sequence). The CDR3 DNA reads as TGTGCCAGTAGTCCAGCGACCTCCTCCTACAATGAGCAGTTCTTC. It encodes CASSPATSSYNEQFF.